Reported below is one TCR beta chain. Trimming left V 0 bases short and J 4 bases short, with 12 bases between. This CDR3 contains 15 residues. The germline V gene encodes CDR1 LGHDT and CDR2 YNNKEL (reference sequence). Clinical history reported by participants formed the basis on which cohorts were assigned. Some clones are missing from TCRdb's copy, which holds only in-frame ones; the method was immunoSEQ multiplex PCR. This sample yields under 250,000 clones, of which over 70% are seen a single time; approximately 3.7% belongs to the top ten. The data originate from a study of blood T cell repertoires in COVID-19. Overall study: Italy, Spain and the United States were the sources of the convalescent and acute COVID-19 samples.

V usage is TRBV3-1 (or the pseudogene TRBV3-2) and J usage is TRBJ1-1; unclear D gene. The receptor was derived from a woman aged 25 to 39 who had been exposed to COVID-19. Sample: PBMCs or T cells enriched from blood (not recorded which). The CDR3 is CASSQDPGVSTEAFF. DNA for the CDR3: TGTGCCAGCAGCCAAGACCCAGGTGTATCCACTGAAGCTTTCTTT.